One and the same sample provided the 3 T cell receptor beta chains below, sequenced in a study of response to subunit inactivated influenza vaccine. Via MiXCR, TCRdb re-called the RT-PCR reads, giving one row per CDR3 protein. This sample has about 800,000 distinct CDR3 sequences, with approximately 22% found just once. The input for sequencing was PBMCs from blood, taken 5 days after vaccination. These receptors were obtained from a man in his fifties who received an inactivated influenza vaccine.

This clonotype has just a few counts. The chain is built from TRBV14 and TRBJ2-7; possibly TRBD1 for D (5 bases). The CDR3 contains 14 residues. Trimming stripped 5 bases from V and 6 bases from J, with 17 bases between. Per the germline V gene, CDR1 is SGHDN and CDR2 is FVKESK. The DNA for the CDR3 is TGTGCCAGCAGCAAAAAGGGGATGGTGGGCGAGCAGTACTTC. Encoded protein: CASSKKGMVGEQYF.

The V call is TRBV20-1, the J call TRBJ2-3; 7 bases match TRBD2. Germline lookup yields CDR1 DFQATT and CDR2 SNEGSKA (reference sequence). With V trimmed by 5 bases and J by 3 bases, 5 bases remained unmatched. The CDR3 runs to 13 residues. The CDR3 DNA follows: TGCAGTGCTGCTATCGGGGGGACAGATACGCAGTATTTT. Encoded protein: CSAAIGGTDTQYF.

Only a few counts were recorded for this clonotype. The gene calls are TRBV7-2 and TRBJ2-1; possible D gene TRBD2, 5 bases. Trimming removed 2 bases from V and 9 bases from J, with 11 bases in between. Germline CDR1 is SGHTA and CDR2 is FQGNSA. This CDR3 has 13 amino acids. CDR3 amino acids: CASSLTWESEQFF. In DNA form, the CDR3 reads TGTGCCAGCAGCTTAACTTGGGAGAGTGAGCAGTTCTTC. The full variable domain, with the rest looked up from reference TRBV7-2 and TRBJ2-1, is GAGVSQSPSNKVTEKGKDVELRCDPISGHTALYWYRQSLGQGLEFLIYFQGNSAPDKSGLPSDRFSAERTGGSVSTLTIQRTQQEDSAVYLCASSLTWESEQFFGPGTRLTVL.